A single sample is the source of the 21 T cell receptor beta chains below, sequenced in a study of a mutant IDH1 vaccine in newly diagnosed glioma. TCRdb keeps only in-frame clones here, not all; method: immunoSEQ multiplex PCR. In the table there are approximately 70,000 clones, 70% to 80% of which are singletons. Time point noted: baseline, week 1 (first vaccination visit). Treatment described: pre-vaccination baseline after standard-of-care therapy. The material sequenced was PBMCs, taken from a glioma patient treated with radiotherapy, temozolomide or both. These receptors originate from a man over 45 with glioma.

The chain couples TRBV7-8 to TRBJ2-5, with D unresolved. The germline gives CDR1 SGHVS, CDR2 FQNEAQ. Trimming took 5 bases from V and 4 from J, leaving 14 bases between them. The length of the CDR3 is 14 residues. For the CDR3, the DNA is TGTGCCAGCAGCCCCTCCGGACGGTCAGAGACCCAGTACTTC. This translates into CASSPSGRSETQYF.

J is TRBJ2-2 and V is TRBV4-2, with D tentatively TRBD2 (6 bases). The germline V and J ends were trimmed by 1 base and 1 base, with 10 bases remaining between them. Germline V CDR1 and CDR2: LGHNA, YNFKEQ. The CDR3 is made up of 16 amino acids. The CDR3 DNA follows: TGTGCCAGCAGCCAAGGGGTGGGGGGGAACACCGGGGAGCTGTTTTTT. Translated, it gives CASSQGVGGNTGELFF.

The V gene is TRBV30, the J gene TRBJ2-3; TRBD2 agrees at 7 bases. The J segment lost 6 bases and the V segment lost 1 base, leaving 10 bases of the junction unmatched. CDR1 and CDR2 from the germline V gene are GTSNPN and SVGIG (reference sequence). This CDR3 contains 15 residues. CDR3 region: CAWSALAETSDTQYF. The CDR3 nucleotides are TGTGCCTGGAGTGCCCTAGCGGAGACTTCTGATACGCAGTATTTT.

This chain links TRBV18 with TRBJ2-7; 9 nucleotides match TRBD1. V lost 6 bases, J lost 2 bases, and 8 bases stayed unmatched. The CDR3 is 15 amino acids. Germline V lookup: CDR1 KGHSH, CDR2 LQKENI. This CDR3 reads CASSSTGTGTYEQYF. Here the CDR3 DNA reads TGTGCCAGCTCGTCTACCGGGACAGGGACCTACGAGCAGTACTTC.

This clone qualifies as medium-sized. The V gene is TRBV25-1, the J gene TRBJ1-4; D not resolved. The V gene's germline CDR1 is MGHDK and CDR2 SYGVNS. Trimming left V 3 bases short and J 0 bases short, with 14 bases between. The CDR3 is made up of 17 amino acids. CDR3 protein: CASSDTRFTATNEKLFF. In DNA form, the CDR3 reads TGTGCCAGCAGTGATACCCGATTTACTGCAACTAATGAAAAACTGTTTTTT.

The chain carries TRBV9 and TRBJ1-6; TRBD1 might be the D (5 bases). The germline V and J ends were trimmed by 4 bases and 10 bases, with 15 bases remaining between them. Germline CDR1 is SGDLS and CDR2 is YYNGEE. This CDR3 comprises 14 residues. CDR3 amino acids: CASSTLGGGSPLHF. The DNA for the CDR3 is TGTGCCAGCAGCACCTTGGGGGGGGGATCACCCCTCCACTTT.

This clone was counted only a few times. This rearrangement joins TRBV6-5 to TRBJ1-1; D is undetermined. The germline CDR1 and CDR2 sequences are MNHEY and SVGAGI. The CDR3 covers 14 residues. V lost 0 bases and J lost 5, with 10 bases in between. CDR3 loop: CASSYSGLRTEAFF. The CDR3 DNA sequence: TGTGCCAGCAGTTACTCAGGGTTGAGGACTGAAGCTTTCTTT.

This clone is categorized as medium-sized. The chain employs TRBV5-1 and TRBJ2-7; 11 nucleotides match TRBD1. The ends lost 4 bases at V and 3 bases at J; junction bases unmatched: 6. Germline CDR1 reads SGHRS; CDR2 reads YFSETQ. The CDR3 runs to 15 residues. The CDR3 loop reads CASSPDRGQIYEQYF. The CDR3 DNA sequence: TGCGCCAGCAGCCCGGACAGGGGGCAAATCTACGAGCAGTACTTC.

This clone appeared a few times. The J gene is TRBJ2-7, the V gene TRBV4-2, with TRBD2 matching 8 bases. The V gene end was trimmed by 0 bases and the J gene end by 0 bases; junction bases not matched to a gene: 4. Germline lookup yields CDR1 LGHNA and CDR2 YNFKEQ. The CDR3 is made up of 16 amino acids. As DNA, the CDR3 is TGTGCCAGCAGCCAAGAAGGCGGGGGGAGCTCCTACGAGCAGTACTTC. Protein sequence: CASSQEGGGSSYEQYF.

This chain joins TRBV2 and TRBJ2-6; 9 bases line up with TRBD2. The CDR3 extends over 16 amino acids. CDR1 and CDR2 from the germline V gene are SNHLY and FYNNEI. With 9 bases clipped from V and 0 bases from J, the junction kept 6 bases outside the gene matches. CDR3 in DNA: TGTGCCAGGACTAGCGGCCAAGACTCTGGGGCCAACGTCCTGACTTTC. Its translation is CARTSGQDSGANVLTF.

V usage is TRBV19 and J usage is TRBJ1-1, with TRBD1 as a possible D gene (5 bases). Germline lookup yields CDR1 LNHDA and CDR2 SQIVND (reference sequence). With 4 bases removed from V and 4 bases from J, the gap between germline ends came to 16 bases. This CDR3 comprises 15 residues. Written as DNA, the CDR3 is TGTGCCAGTAGTAGAAGCTGGCAGGGAGGCACTGAAGCTTTCTTT. It codes for CASSRSWQGGTEAFF.

The V gene is TRBV5-1, the J gene TRBJ1-2, with D tentatively TRBD1 (6 bases). The CDR3 has 11 amino acids. From germline, CDR1 is SGHRS and CDR2 YFSETQ. The V end lost 6 bases, the J end lost 8 bases, and 11 bases lay between the germline ends. The CDR3 protein is CASTGGGGYTF. DNA of the CDR3: TGCGCCAGCACGGGAGGGGGAGGCTACACCTTC.

The chain recombines TRBV5-1 with TRBJ2-7; D call uncertain. The CDR3 contains 16 residues. Germline CDR1 is SGHRS and CDR2 is YFSETQ. V lost 0 bases, J lost 6 bases, and 19 bases lay in between. Here the CDR3 reads CASSLESHSSGSEQYF. CDR3 sequence (DNA): TGCGCCAGCAGCTTGGAATCTCACAGCTCGGGTAGCGAGCAGTACTTC.

The V and J genes are TRBV9 and TRBJ2-1, with 10 bases fitting TRBD2. CDR1 is SGDLS, CDR2 YYNGEE, per germline. Trimming removed 3 bases from V and 6 bases from J; junction bases left unmatched: 9. This CDR3 spans 16 amino acids. CDR3 bases: TGTGCCAGCAGCGCTGGAGCGGGGGGGAATTTCAATGAGCAGTTCTTC. It is translated as CASSAGAGGNFNEQFF. Using reference TRBV9 and TRBJ2-1 for the parts outside the CDR3, the full variable domain is DSGVTQTPKHLITATGQRVTLRCSPRSGDLSVYWYQQSLDQGLQFLIQYYNGEERAKGNILERFSAQQFPDLHSELNLSSLELGDSALYFCASSAGAGGNFNEQFFGPGTRLTVL.

The CDR3: CASSSGGASEQFF. The CDR3, as DNA: TGTGCCAGCAGTAGCGGGGGGGCCAGTGAGCAGTTCTTC. The V call is TRBV2, the J call TRBJ2-1, with 10 nucleotides matching TRBD2. V lost 5 bases, J lost 9 bases, and 4 bases stayed unmatched. The CDR3 is 13 residues long. Germline V CDR1 and CDR2: SNHLY, FYNNEI.

The gene calls are TRBV19 and TRBJ1-5; TRBD1 aligns across 7 bases. V shed 7 bases and J 4 bases; nucleotides not matched to a gene: 10. Germline-derived CDR1 and CDR2 are LNHDA and SQIVND (reference sequence). CDR3 length: 15 amino acids. CDR3 loop: CASIQGSDRNQPQHF. The CDR3 DNA reads TGTGCCAGTATACAGGGGTCTGATCGGAATCAGCCCCAGCATTTT.

This clone was seen more than once but under ten times. The chain employs TRBV13 and TRBJ2-7, with 12 bases lining up with TRBD2. The CDR3 contains 16 residues. V dropped 3 bases and J dropped 4; count of bases not matched to a gene: 7. Looked up from germline, CDR1 is PRHDT and CDR2 is FYEKMQ (reference sequence). The CDR3 nucleotides read TGTGCCAGCAGCTTCTCTAGCGGGGGGGCCCGGTACGAGCAGTACTTC. Its protein product is CASSFSSGGARYEQYF.

The rearrangement uses TRBV6-4 and TRBJ2-2, with D perhaps matching TRBD1 (6 bases). Per the germline V gene, CDR1 is MRHNA and CDR2 is SNTAGT. The CDR3 totals 14 residues. V was clipped by 3 bases and J by 2 bases, with 7 bases between them. CDR3 nucleotides: TGTGCCAGCAGTGATGGGACAAACACCGGGGAGCTGTTTTTT. Translating it yields CASSDGTNTGELFF.

The V call is TRBV10-3, the J call TRBJ1-5, with D maybe TRBD1 (5 bases). The CDR3 has 15 residues. Germline values: CDR1 ENHRY, CDR2 SYGVKD. Trimming took off 4 bases at V and 4 bases at J, with 14 bases between the two ends. CDR3 in amino acids: CAISGVAGRNQPQHF. The CDR3 DNA follows: TGTGCCATCAGTGGGGTGGCAGGGCGAAATCAGCCCCAGCATTTT.

The chain recombines TRBV5-4 with TRBJ2-1; 9 bases align to TRBD1. Germline V gene lookup returns CDR1 SGHNT and CDR2 YYREEE (reference sequence). V was pared by 4 bases and J by 8 bases, with 4 bases of the junction left unmatched. CDR3 length: 13 amino acids. CDR3 sequence (DNA): TGTGCCAGCAGCCAGGGACAGGGTTATGAGCAGTTCTTC. Protein: CASSQGQGYEQFF.

The table lists this clone with a count of one. The gene calls are TRBV5-1 and TRBJ1-2; D remains unclear. This CDR3 has 14 residues. V lost 2 bases and J 7 bases, leaving 15 bases between the germline ends. The V gene's germline CDR1 is SGHRS and CDR2 YFSETQ. CDR3 sequence: CASSFAGLPGGYTF. In nucleotides, the CDR3 is TGCGCCAGCAGCTTCGCGGGTTTGCCGGGTGGCTACACCTTC.